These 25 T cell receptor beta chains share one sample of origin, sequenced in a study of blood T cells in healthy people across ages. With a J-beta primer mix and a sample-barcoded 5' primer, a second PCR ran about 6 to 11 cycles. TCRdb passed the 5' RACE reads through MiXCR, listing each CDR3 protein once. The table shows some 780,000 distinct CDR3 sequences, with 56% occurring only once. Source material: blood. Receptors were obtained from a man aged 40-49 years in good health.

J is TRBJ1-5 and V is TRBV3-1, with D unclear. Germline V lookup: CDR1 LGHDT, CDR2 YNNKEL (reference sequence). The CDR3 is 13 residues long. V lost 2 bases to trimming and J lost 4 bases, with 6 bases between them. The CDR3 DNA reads TGTGCCAGCAGCCAAAGTTTAAATCAGCCCCAGCATTTT. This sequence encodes CASSQSLNQPQHF. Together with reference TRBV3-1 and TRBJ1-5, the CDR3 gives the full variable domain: DTAVSQTPKYLVTQMGNDKSIKCEQNLGHDTMYWYKQDSKKFLKIMFSYNNKELIINETVPNRFSPKSPDKAHLNLHINSLELGDSAVYFCASSQSLNQPQHFGDGTRLSIL.

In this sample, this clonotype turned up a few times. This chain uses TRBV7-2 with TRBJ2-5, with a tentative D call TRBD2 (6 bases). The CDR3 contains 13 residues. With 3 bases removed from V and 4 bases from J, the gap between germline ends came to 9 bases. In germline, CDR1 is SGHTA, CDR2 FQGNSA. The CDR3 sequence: CASSLSGVETQYF. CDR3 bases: TGTGCCAGCAGCTTGTCGGGGGTAGAGACCCAGTACTTC.

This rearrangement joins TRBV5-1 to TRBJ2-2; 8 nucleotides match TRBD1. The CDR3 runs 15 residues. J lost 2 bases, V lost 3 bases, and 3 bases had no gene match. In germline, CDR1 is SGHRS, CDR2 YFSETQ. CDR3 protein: CASSSGQGNTGELFF. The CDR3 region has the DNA TGCGCCAGCAGCTCCGGACAGGGAAACACCGGGGAGCTGTTTTTT.

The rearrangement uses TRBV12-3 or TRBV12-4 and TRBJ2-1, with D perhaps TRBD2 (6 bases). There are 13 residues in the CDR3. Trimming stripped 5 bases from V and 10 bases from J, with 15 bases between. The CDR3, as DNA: TGTGCCAGCAGTCAGCCATGGGCGGGAGAGCAGTTCTTC. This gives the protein CASSQPWAGEQFF.

The CDR3 here is CASSQGPASRNEKLFF. The CDR3 bases are TGCGCCAGCAGCCAAGGGCCAGCCAGCCGGAATGAAAAACTGTTTTTT. The rearrangement links TRBV4-1 to TRBJ1-4; D is ambiguous. Germline CDR1 and CDR2: MGHRA and YSYEKL. Trimming pared 1 base from V and 5 bases from J, leaving 14 bases between. The CDR3 is made up of 16 amino acids.

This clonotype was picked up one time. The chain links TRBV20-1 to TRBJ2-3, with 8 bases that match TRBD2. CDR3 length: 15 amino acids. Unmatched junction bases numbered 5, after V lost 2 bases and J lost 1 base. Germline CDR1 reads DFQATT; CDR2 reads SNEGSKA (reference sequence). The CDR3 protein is CSARPFSGGTDTQYF. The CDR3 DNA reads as TGCAGTGCTAGACCTTTTAGCGGGGGCACAGATACGCAGTATTTT.

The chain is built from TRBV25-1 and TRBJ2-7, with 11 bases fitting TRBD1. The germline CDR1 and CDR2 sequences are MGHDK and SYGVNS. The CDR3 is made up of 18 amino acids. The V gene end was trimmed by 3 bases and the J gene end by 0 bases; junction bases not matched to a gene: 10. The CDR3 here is CASSDPGQGVRGSYEQYF. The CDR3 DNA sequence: TGTGCCAGCAGTGATCCGGGACAGGGGGTCCGGGGCTCCTACGAGCAGTACTTC.

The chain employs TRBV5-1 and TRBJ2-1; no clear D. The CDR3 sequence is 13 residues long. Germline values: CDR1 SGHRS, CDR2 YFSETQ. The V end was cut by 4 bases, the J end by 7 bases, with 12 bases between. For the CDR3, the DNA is TGCGCCAGCAGCGTTCCCGGGCGGAATGAGCAGTTCTTC. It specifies CASSVPGRNEQFF.

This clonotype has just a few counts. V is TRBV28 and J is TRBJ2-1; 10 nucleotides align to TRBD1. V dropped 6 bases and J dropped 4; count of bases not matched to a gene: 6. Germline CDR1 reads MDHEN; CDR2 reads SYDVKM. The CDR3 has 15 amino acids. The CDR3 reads CASSPGQGPYNEQFF. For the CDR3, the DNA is TGTGCCAGCAGCCCGGGACAGGGGCCTTACAATGAGCAGTTCTTC.

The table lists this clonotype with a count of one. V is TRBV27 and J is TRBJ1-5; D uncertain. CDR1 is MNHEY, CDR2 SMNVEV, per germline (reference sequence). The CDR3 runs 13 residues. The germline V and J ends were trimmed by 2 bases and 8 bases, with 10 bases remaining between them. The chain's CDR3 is CASSLVWGEPQHF. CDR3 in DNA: TGTGCCAGCAGTTTAGTATGGGGAGAGCCCCAGCATTTT.

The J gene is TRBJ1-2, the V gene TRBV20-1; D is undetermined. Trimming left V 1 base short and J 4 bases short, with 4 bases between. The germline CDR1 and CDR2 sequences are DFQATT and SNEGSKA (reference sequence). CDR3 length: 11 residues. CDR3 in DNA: TGCAGTGCTAGAGTGGGCTATGGCTACACCTTC. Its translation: CSARVGYGYTF.

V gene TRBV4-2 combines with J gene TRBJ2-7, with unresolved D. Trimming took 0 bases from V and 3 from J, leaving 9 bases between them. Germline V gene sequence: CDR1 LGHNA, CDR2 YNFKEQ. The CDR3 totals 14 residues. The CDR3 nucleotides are TGTGCCAGCAGCCAAGAGGTTCCCCTCTACGAGCAGTACTTC. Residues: CASSQEVPLYEQYF.

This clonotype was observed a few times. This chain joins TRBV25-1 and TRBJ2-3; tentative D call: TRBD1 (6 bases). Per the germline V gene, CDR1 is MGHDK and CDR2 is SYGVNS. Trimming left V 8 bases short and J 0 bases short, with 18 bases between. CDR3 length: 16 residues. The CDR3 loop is CASVETGQKSTDTQYF. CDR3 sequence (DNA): TGTGCCAGCGTAGAAACAGGACAGAAGAGCACAGATACGCAGTATTTT.

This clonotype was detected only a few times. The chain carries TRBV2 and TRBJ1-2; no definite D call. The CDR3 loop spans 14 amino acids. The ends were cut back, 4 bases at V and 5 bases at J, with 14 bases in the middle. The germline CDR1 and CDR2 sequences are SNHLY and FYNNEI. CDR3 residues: CASSVTERLYGYTF. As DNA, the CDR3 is TGTGCCAGCAGTGTAACAGAACGACTTTATGGCTACACCTTC.

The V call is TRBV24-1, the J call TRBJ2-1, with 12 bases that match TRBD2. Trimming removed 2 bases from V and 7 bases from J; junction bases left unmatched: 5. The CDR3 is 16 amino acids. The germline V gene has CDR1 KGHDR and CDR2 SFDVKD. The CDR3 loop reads CATSDWTSGKSNEQFF. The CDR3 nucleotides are TGTGCCACCAGTGATTGGACTAGCGGGAAGAGTAATGAGCAGTTCTTC.

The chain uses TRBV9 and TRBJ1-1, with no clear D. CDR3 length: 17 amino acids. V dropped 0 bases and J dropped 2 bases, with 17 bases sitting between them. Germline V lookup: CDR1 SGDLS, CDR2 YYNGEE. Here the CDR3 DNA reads TGTGCCAGCAGCGTAGAAGGAAATCCAGGCCTAAACACTGAAGCTTTCTTT. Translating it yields CASSVEGNPGLNTEAFF.

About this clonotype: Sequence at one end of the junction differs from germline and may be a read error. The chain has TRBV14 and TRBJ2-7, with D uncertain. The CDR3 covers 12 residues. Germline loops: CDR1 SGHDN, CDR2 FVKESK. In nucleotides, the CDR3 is TGTGCCAGCAGCCAAGTCTCCCACGAGCAGTACTTC. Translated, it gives CASSQVSHEQYF. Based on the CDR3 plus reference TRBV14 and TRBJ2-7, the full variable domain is EAGVTQFPSHSVIEKGQTVTLRCDPISGHDNLYWYRRVMGKEIKFLLHFVKESKQDESGMPNNRFLAERTGGTYSTLKVQPAELEDSGVYFCASSQVSHEQYFGPGTRLTVT.

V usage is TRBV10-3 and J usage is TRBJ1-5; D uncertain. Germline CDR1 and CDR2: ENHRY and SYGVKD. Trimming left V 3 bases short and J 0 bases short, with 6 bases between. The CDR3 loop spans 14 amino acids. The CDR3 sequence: CAISDQLSNQPQHF. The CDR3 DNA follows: TGTGCCATCAGTGACCAACTTAGCAATCAGCCCCAGCATTTT.

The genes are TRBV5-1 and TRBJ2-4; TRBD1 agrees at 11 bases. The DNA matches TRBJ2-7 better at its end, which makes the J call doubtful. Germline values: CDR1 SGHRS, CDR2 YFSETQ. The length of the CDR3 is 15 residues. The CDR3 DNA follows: TGCGCCAGCAGCTGGGGACAGGGGGTTTCCTACGAGCAGTACTTC. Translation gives CASSWGQGVSYEQYF.

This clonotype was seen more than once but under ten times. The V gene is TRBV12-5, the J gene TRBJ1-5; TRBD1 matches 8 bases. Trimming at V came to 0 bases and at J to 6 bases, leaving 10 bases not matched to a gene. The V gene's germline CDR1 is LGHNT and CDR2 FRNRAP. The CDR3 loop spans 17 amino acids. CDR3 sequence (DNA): TGTGCTAGTGGTTTGGTACCGGACAGGGTAAAGGCTCAGCCCCAGCATTTT. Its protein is CASGLVPDRVKAQPQHF.

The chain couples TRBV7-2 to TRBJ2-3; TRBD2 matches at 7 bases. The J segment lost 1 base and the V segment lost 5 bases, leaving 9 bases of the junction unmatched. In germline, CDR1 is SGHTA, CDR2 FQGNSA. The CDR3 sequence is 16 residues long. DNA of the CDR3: TGTGCCAGCAGCCTCAGCGGGGAGCCCGGCACAGATACGCAGTATTTT. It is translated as CASSLSGEPGTDTQYF.

The CDR3 nucleotides are TGTGCCAGCAGCTTACTTGAGGGTTCGGAAGGACTAGCGGTAGACAAAAACATTCAGTACTTC. This codes for CASSLLEGSEGLAVDKNIQYF. V is TRBV11-1 and J is TRBJ2-4, with 10 bases aligning to TRBD2. J lost 3 bases, V lost 2 bases, and 19 bases had no gene match. Germline CDR1 reads SGHAT; CDR2 reads FQDESV (reference sequence). This CDR3 has 21 amino acids.

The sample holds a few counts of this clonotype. DNA for the CDR3: TGTGCCAGCAGCCAACGCTCACGGACAGCTTATGAAAAACTGTTTTTT. This codes for CASSQRSRTAYEKLFF. The V gene is TRBV14, the J gene TRBJ1-4; TRBD1 might be the D (6 bases). In germline, CDR1 is SGHDN, CDR2 FVKESK. This CDR3 comprises 16 residues. The V end lost 2 bases, the J end lost 6 bases, and 16 bases lay between the germline ends.

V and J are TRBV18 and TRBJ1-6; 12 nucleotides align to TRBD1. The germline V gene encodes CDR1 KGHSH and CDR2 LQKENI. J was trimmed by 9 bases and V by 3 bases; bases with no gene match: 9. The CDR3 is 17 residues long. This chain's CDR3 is CASSPGQGALTGSPLHF. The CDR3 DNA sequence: TGTGCCAGCTCACCGGGACAGGGGGCGCTGACTGGTTCACCCCTCCACTTT.

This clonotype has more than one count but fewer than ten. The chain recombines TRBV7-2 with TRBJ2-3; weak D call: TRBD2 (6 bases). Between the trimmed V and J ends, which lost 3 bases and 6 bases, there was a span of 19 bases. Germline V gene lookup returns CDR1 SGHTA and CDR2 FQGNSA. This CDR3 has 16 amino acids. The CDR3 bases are TGTGCCAGCAGCTTGGGCCCCGGGGGAGGAAGGGATACGCAGTATTTT. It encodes CASSLGPGGGRDTQYF.